This T cell receptor (beta chain) was recorded in a study of T-cell memory formation after mild COVID-19. Study as a whole: Among the donors, TCR clusters were largely specific to each donor.

CDR1 is SEHNR, CDR2 FQNEAQ, per germline (reference sequence). The CDR3 has 19 residues. V dropped 1 base and J dropped 10; count of bases not matched to a gene: 19. MiXCR was run by TCRdb on the 5' RACE reads, yielding one entry per CDR3 protein. The sample contains 150,000 to 200,000 distinct CDR3 sequences, roughly 31% of which appear only once. This receptor was taken from an adult woman who had mild COVID-19 (a few samples of this study predate the infection). Cell type and time point are not known. The chain combines TRBV7-9 with TRBJ1-4, with 9 bases matching TRBD1. Sequencing input: PBMCs or a T cell subset sorted from them (not recorded which). The CDR3 bases are TGTGCCAGCAGCTTAGAGGGACAGGGCTGGCCCCGGGGATCCGGAAAACTGTTTTTT. Residues: CASSLEGQGWPRGSGKLFF. The variable domain in full, completed from reference TRBV7-9 and TRBJ1-4, reads DTGVSQNPRHKITKRGQNVTFRCDPISEHNRLYWYRQTLGQGPEFLTYFQNEAQLEKSRLLSDRFSAERPKGSFSTLEIQRTEQGDSAMYLCASSLEGQGWPRGSGKLFFGSGTQLSVL.